The 12 T cell receptor beta chains given below trace back to one sample, sequenced in a study of shared clonotypes between healthy human individuals. Naive CD8 cells lacked CD45RO and underwent positive selection for CCR7, leaving out terminally differentiated effector memory CD45RA+ cells. Sequenced by immunoSEQ multiplex PCR; TCRdb stores in-frame clones only, minus some. This sample has roughly 590,000 clones; around 95% occur once, and the top ten carry 0.09% to 0.13%. The sample was naive CD8+ T cells sorted from blood. These receptors all stem from a woman aged 25 to 39 in good health.

The chain uses TRBV2 and TRBJ2-7; D might be TRBD1 or TRBD2, each matching 6 bases. The ends were cut back, 6 bases at V and 6 bases at J, with 21 bases in the middle. The CDR3 has 15 amino acids. CDR1 is SNHLY, CDR2 FYNNEI, per germline. CDR3 nucleotide sequence: TGTGCCAGCAGGAGGGGGAGGATAGCTCAGACCGAGCAGTACTTC. Amino acids: CASRRGRIAQTEQYF.

CDR3 DNA sequence: TGTGCCAGCAGTTCAACCGGGACACTCTACGAGCAGTACTTC. Translation gives CASSSTGTLYEQYF. This rearrangement joins TRBV28 to TRBJ2-7; D might be TRBD1 (6 bases). The CDR3 has 14 amino acids. V lost 4 bases to trimming and J lost 3 bases, with 13 bases between them. Germline V gives CDR1 MDHEN, CDR2 SYDVKM.

The V call is TRBV28, the J call TRBJ2-1, with 11 positions matching TRBD2. This CDR3 is 15 amino acids long. V dropped 6 bases and J dropped 2; count of bases not matched to a gene: 3. The V gene's germline CDR1 is MDHEN and CDR2 SYDVKM. CDR3 protein: CASRLAGAAYNEQFF. As DNA, the CDR3 is TGTGCCAGCAGACTAGCGGGAGCAGCCTACAATGAGCAGTTCTTC.

This sequence joins TRBV5-6 and TRBJ2-7; D possibly matches TRBD1 or TRBD2 (5 bases each). Per germline, CDR1 SGHDT and CDR2 YYEEEE. This CDR3 spans 14 amino acids. Deletions cut 0 bases from V and 5 bases from J, with 12 bases between. This CDR3 reads CASSLVVGTDEQYF. The CDR3 DNA is TGTGCCAGCAGCTTGGTCGTGGGGACGGACGAGCAGTACTTC. The full variable domain, completed using reference TRBV5-6 and TRBJ2-7, is DAGVTQSPTHLIKTRGQQVTLRCSPKSGHDTVSWYQQALGQGPQFIFQYYEEEERQRGNFPDRFSGHQFPNYSSELNVNALLLGDSALYLCASSLVVGTDEQYFGPGTRLTVT.

The rearrangement uses TRBV6-1 and TRBJ2-1; no reliable D call. V dropped 0 bases and J dropped 6 bases, with 6 bases sitting between them. Germline V gene sequence: CDR1 MNHNS, CDR2 SASEGT. The CDR3 sequence is 13 residues long. In DNA form, the CDR3 reads TGTGCCAGCAGTGAAGCTCGGTTCAATGAGCAGTTCTTC. Translated, it gives CASSEARFNEQFF.

The V and J genes are TRBV13 and TRBJ2-1; the D gene is possibly TRBD2 (5 bases). Germline CDR1 and CDR2: PRHDT and FYEKMQ (reference sequence). This CDR3 region has 15 residues. V was shortened by 1 base and J by 12 bases, with 19 bases between the two germline ends. The CDR3 spells CASSLEASSPGRQFF. In DNA, the CDR3 is TGTGCCAGCAGCTTAGAGGCTAGCAGTCCGGGGAGGCAGTTCTTC.

The gene calls are TRBV9 and TRBJ2-1; 10 bases map to TRBD2. Per the germline V gene, CDR1 is SGDLS and CDR2 is YYNGEE. The CDR3 length is 15 residues. The V and J ends lost 3 bases and 5 bases, in that order; junction bases with no gene match: 5. Written as DNA, the CDR3 is TGTGCCAGCAGCGCCACTAGCGGGGCCGACAATGAGCAGTTCTTC. Translating it yields CASSATSGADNEQFF.

V gene TRBV7-2 combines with J gene TRBJ2-1; D uncertain. Germline CDR1 and CDR2: SGHTA and FQGNSA. Deletions cut 5 bases from V and 1 base from J, with 12 bases between. CDR3 length: 15 amino acids. CDR3 bases: TGTGCCAGCAGCGACACCGGGTCATCCTACAATGAGCAGTTCTTC. Protein sequence: CASSDTGSSYNEQFF.

V is TRBV5-4 and J is TRBJ2-3, with D unresolved. CDR3 length: 15 residues. CDR1 is SGHNT, CDR2 YYREEE, per germline (reference sequence). The ends were cut back, 0 bases at V and 2 bases at J, with 10 bases in the middle. The CDR3, as DNA: TGTGCCAGCAGCTTGGCCCTGGAGAACACAGATACGCAGTATTTT. Translated: CASSLALENTDTQYF. Variable domain in full (rest from reference TRBV5-4 and TRBJ2-3): ETGVTQSPTHLIKTRGQQVTLRCSSQSGHNTVSWYQQALGQGPQFIFQYYREEENGRGNFPPRFSGLQFPNYSSELNVNALELDDSALYLCASSLALENTDTQYFGPGTRLTVL.

The chain uses TRBV10-2 and TRBJ2-7; no clear D gene. The CDR3 is 13 residues long. Per germline, CDR1 WSHSY and CDR2 SAAADI. Trimming cost V 4 bases and J 1 base, with 8 bases left between them. The CDR3: CASSASGSYEQYF. Written as DNA, the CDR3 is TGCGCCAGCAGTGCTTCGGGTTCCTACGAGCAGTACTTC.

The chain is built from TRBV28 and TRBJ2-7, with D tentatively TRBD2 (6 bases). Germline V gives CDR1 MDHEN, CDR2 SYDVKM. Trimming took off 4 bases at V and 2 bases at J, with 18 bases between the two ends. The CDR3 spans 16 residues. CDR3: CASSSAGGSFAYEQYF. Here the CDR3 DNA reads TGTGCCAGCAGTTCTGCCGGGGGTAGTTTCGCCTACGAGCAGTACTTC.

This clone was counted once. CDR3 protein: CASSLGPGTGGEQYF. CDR3 sequence (DNA): TGTGCCAGCAGCTTAGGACCCGGGACGGGAGGAGAGCAGTACTTC. The rearrangement links TRBV7-6 to TRBJ2-5; 7 bases are shared with TRBD2. The J segment lost 11 bases and the V segment lost 1 base, leaving 13 bases of the junction unmatched. In germline, CDR1 is SGHVS, CDR2 FNYEAQ. The CDR3 is 15 residues long.